The clone carrying this TCR beta chain was observed a handful of times. Its specificity is not known. This specimen comes from a study of CD8+ T cells in alopecia areata. Extracted RNA was reverse transcribed, and the resulting cDNA served as sequencing template. Assay used: immunoSEQ multiplex PCR; TCRdb lists only in-frame clones, some missing. The table shows a few hundred thousand clones, with about 40% occurring only once. Study-level points and caveats: Resident alphabeta T-cell populations of normal skin are likewise subject to sequencing in scalp samples. The study found TCR sharing across patients less clear than in mice, possibly for HLA reasons. Tofacitinib significantly reduced both scalp clonality and expanded CD8+ clones among the top 100.

The sample's treatment: oral pan-JAK inhibitor, 5-10 mg twice daily. Here the sequenced sample was CD4+ T cells sorted from blood, taken at roughly week 36, from a patient treated with tofacitinib. This receptor was identified in a human donor with alopecia areata.

The CDR3 region has the DNA TGTGCCAGCAGCCAATCCTTGGGGGAGGGGGAGAAGACCCAGTACTTC. Residues: CASSQSLGEGEKTQYF. The gene calls are TRBV11-2 and TRBJ2-5; TRBD2 is a possible D gene (7 bases). V was cut by 5 bases and J by 6 bases, with 22 bases left in between. This CDR3 is 16 amino acids long. Germline V gene sequence: CDR1 SGHAT, CDR2 FQNNGV.